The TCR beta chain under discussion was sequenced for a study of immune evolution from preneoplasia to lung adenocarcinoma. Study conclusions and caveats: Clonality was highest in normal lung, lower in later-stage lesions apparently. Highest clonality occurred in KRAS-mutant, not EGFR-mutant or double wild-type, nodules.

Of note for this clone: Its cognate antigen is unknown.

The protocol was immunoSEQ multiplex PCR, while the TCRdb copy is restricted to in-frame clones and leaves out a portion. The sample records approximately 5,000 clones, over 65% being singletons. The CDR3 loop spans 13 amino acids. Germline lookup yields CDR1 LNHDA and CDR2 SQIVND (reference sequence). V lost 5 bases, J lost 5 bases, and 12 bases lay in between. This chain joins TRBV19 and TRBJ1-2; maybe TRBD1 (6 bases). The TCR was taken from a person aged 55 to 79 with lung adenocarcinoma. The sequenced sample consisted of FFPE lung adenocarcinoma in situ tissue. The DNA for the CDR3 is TGTGCCAGTAGTCCAGGGGTGGAATATGGCTACACCTTC. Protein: CASSPGVEYGYTF.